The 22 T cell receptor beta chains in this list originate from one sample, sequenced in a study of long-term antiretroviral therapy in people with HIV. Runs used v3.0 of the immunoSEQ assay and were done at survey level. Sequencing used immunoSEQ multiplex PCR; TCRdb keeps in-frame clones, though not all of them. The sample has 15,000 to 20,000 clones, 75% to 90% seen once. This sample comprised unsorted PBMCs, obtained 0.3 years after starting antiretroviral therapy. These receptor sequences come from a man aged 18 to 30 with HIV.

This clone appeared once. CDR3 sequence: CASLIRVGGSDTQYF. CDR3 DNA: TGTGCCAGCCTGATAAGGGTAGGGGGCTCAGATACGCAGTATTTT. The chain combines TRBV10-3 with TRBJ2-3; 7 bases map to TRBD1. This CDR3 is built from 15 residues. V lost 10 bases and J lost 4; bases outside the gene matches: 14. Germline CDR1 and CDR2: ENHRY and SYGVKD.

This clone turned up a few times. Here the CDR3 DNA reads TGTGCCAGTAGTATCGATTGGGGGGGTGAGACCCAGTACTTC. Translating gives CASSIDWGGETQYF. The V call is TRBV19, the J call TRBJ2-5, with 7 bases fitting TRBD2. V trimming: 3 bases; J trimming: 5 bases; junction bases outside the gene matches: 6. CDR1 and CDR2 from the germline V gene are LNHDA and SQIVND (reference sequence). The CDR3 sequence is 14 residues long.

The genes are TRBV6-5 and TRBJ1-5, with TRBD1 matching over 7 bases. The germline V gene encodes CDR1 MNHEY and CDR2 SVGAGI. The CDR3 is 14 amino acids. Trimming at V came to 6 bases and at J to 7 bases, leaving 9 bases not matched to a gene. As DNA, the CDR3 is TGTGCCAGCAGGACCGGGACAGATATGCAGCCCCAGCATTTT. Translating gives CASRTGTDMQPQHF.

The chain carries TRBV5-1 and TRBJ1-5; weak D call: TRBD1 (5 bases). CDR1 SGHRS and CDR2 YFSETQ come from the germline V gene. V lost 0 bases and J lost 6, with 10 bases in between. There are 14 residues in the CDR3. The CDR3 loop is CASSLGGDGQPQHF. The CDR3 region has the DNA TGCGCCAGCAGCTTGGGAGGGGACGGTCAGCCCCAGCATTTT.

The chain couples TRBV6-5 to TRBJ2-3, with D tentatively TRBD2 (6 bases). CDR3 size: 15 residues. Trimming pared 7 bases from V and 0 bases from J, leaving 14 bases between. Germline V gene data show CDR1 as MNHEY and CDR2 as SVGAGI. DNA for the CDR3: TGTGCCAGCACCCGGCGGGGCACTAGCACAGATACGCAGTATTTT. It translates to CASTRRGTSTDTQYF.

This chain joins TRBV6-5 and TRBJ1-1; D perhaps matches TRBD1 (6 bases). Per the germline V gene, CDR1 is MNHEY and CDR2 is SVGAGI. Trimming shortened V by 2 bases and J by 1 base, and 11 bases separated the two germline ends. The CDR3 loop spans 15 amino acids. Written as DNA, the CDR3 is TGTGCCAGCAGTTACATTTCGACAGGGAACACTGAAGCTTTCTTT. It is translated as CASSYISTGNTEAFF.

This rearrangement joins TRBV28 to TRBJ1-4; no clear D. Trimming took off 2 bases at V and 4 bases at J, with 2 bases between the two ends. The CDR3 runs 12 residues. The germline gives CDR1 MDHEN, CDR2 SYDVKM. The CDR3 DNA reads TGTGCCAGCAGTTTACTTAATGAAAAACTGTTTTTT. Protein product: CASSLLNEKLFF.

As DNA, the CDR3 is TGTGCCAGCAGCTTGCTTAGGGGGGGGCTCTATAATTCACCCCTCCACTTT. Translated, it gives CASSLLRGGLYNSPLHF. The V gene is TRBV5-4, the J gene TRBJ1-6, with a tentative D call TRBD1 (6 bases). Trimming took 1 base from V and 3 from J, leaving 14 bases between them. The length of the CDR3 is 17 residues. Germline V gene data show CDR1 as SGHNT and CDR2 as YYREEE (reference sequence).

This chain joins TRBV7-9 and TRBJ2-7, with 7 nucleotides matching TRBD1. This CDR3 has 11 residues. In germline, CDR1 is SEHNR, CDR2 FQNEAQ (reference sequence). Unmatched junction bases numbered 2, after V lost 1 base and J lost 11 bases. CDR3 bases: TGTGCCAGCAGCTTAGGGGACAGAAAGTACGTC. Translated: CASSLGDRKYV.

CDR3: CASSKPPFVPQRHTDTQYF. Here the CDR3 DNA reads TGTGCCAGCAGTAAACCCCCCTTTGTCCCCCAACGGCACACAGATACGCAGTATTTT. The chain has TRBV2 and TRBJ2-3, with no clear D. Trimming pared 5 bases from V and 2 bases from J, leaving 26 bases between. Germline assignment: CDR1 SNHLY and CDR2 FYNNEI. The length of the CDR3 is 19 residues.

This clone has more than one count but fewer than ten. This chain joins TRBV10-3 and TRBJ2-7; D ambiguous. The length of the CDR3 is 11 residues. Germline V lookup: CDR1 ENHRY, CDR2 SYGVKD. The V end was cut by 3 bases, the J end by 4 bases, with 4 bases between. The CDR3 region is CAISETYEQYF. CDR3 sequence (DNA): TGTGCCATCAGTGAAACTTACGAGCAGTACTTC.

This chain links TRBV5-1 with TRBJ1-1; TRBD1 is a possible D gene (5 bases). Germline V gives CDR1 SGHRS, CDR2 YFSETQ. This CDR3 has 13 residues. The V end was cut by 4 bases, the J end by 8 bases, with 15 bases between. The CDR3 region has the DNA TGCGCCAGCAGCCCTAAGGGGACGGTCGAAGCTTTCTTT. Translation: CASSPKGTVEAFF.

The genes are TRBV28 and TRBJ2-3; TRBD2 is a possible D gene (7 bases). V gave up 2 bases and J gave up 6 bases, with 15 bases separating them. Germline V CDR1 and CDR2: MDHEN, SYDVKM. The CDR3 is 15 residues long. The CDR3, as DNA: TGTGCCAGCAGTTTAAGGGGGGGGTTGTCGGATACGCAGTATTTT. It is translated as CASSLRGGLSDTQYF.

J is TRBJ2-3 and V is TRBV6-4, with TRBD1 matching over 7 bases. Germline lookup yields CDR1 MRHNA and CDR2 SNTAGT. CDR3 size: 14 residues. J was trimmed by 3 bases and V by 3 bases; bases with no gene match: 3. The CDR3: CASSEQGSTDTQYF. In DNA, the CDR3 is TGTGCCAGCAGTGAACAGGGGAGTACAGATACGCAGTATTTT.

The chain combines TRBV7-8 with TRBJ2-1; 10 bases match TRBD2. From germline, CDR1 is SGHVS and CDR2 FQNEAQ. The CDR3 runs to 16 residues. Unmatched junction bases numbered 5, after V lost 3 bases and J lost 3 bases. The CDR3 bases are TGTGCCAGCAGCTTGGGAGGACTAGCGGACTACAATGAGCAGTTCTTC. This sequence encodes CASSLGGLADYNEQFF. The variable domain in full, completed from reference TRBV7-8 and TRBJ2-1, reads GAGVSQSPRYKVAKRGQDVALRCDPISGHVSLFWYQQALGQGPEFLTYFQNEAQLDKSGLPSDRFFAERPEGSVSTLKIQRTQQEDSAVYLCASSLGGLADYNEQFFGPGTRLTVL.

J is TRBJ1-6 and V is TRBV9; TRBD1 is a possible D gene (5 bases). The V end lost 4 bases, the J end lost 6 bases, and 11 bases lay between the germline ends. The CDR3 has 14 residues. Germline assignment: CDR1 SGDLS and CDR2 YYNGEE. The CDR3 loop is CASSRDPLNSPLHF. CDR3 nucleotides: TGTGCCAGCAGCAGGGACCCCCTTAATTCACCCCTCCACTTT.

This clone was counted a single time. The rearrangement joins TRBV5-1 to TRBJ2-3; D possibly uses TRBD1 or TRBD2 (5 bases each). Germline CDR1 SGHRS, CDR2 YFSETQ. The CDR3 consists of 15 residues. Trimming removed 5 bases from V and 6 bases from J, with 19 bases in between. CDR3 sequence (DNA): TGCGCCAGCAGGGGTGCCGGGACGGTGGGGGATACGCAGTATTTT. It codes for CASRGAGTVGDTQYF.

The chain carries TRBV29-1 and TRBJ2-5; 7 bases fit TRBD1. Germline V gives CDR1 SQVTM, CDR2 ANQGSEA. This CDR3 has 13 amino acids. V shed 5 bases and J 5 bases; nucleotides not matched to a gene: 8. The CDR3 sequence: CSVPPTGMETQYF. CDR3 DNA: TGCAGCGTTCCTCCGACAGGGATGGAGACCCAGTACTTC.

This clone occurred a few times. The CDR3 nucleotides read TGCGCCAGCAGCCAAGGTCGGTCAAACTATGGCTACACCTTC. Encoded protein: CASSQGRSNYGYTF. The V call is TRBV4-1, the J call TRBJ1-2; the D is unclear. There are 14 residues in the CDR3. The ends were cut back, 1 base at V and 2 bases at J, with 8 bases in the middle. CDR1 is MGHRA and CDR2 is YSYEKL in the germline V gene.

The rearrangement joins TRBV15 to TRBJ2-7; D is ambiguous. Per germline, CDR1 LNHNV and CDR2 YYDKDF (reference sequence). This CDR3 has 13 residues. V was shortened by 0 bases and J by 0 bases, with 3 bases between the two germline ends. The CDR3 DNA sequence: TGTGCCACCAGCAGAGACAGCTCCTACGAGCAGTACTTC. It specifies CATSRDSSYEQYF.

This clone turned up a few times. The CDR3 is CASTPGLNTEAFF. The CDR3 coding sequence is TGTGCCAGCACCCCGGGGCTGAACACTGAAGCTTTCTTT. This chain links TRBV9 with TRBJ1-1, with D tentatively TRBD1 (5 bases). Germline V gene data show CDR1 as SGDLS and CDR2 as YYNGEE. V lost 6 bases to trimming and J lost 0 bases, with 9 bases between them. The CDR3 contains 13 residues.

CDR3 nucleotide sequence: TGTGCCAGCTCACCAGGGACAAATGAGCAGTTCTTC. Protein: CASSPGTNEQFF. V is TRBV18 and J is TRBJ2-1; maybe TRBD1 (6 bases). V shed 2 bases and J shed 7 bases, with 6 bases lying between them. Germline V gene data show CDR1 as KGHSH and CDR2 as LQKENI. This CDR3 is built from 12 residues.